This TCR beta chain was observed in a study of blood T cell repertoires in COVID-19. This CDR3 has 13 amino acids. V lost 2 bases to trimming and J lost 8 bases; unmatched junction nucleotides: 3. CDR1 is LNHDA and CDR2 is SQIVND in the germline V gene (reference sequence). The assay was immunoSEQ multiplex PCR, and TCRdb's table has in-frame clones only and misses some. Counted here are 90,000 to 150,000 clones, 75% to 85% occurring once; the ten biggest clones make up approximately 4.2%. Sequencing was done on a sample of peripheral blood. This TCR was sampled from a woman older than 75 with acute or convalescent COVID-19. This sequence joins TRBV19 and TRBJ2-1; TRBD1 matches 7 bases. The CDR3 DNA sequence: TGTGCCAGTAGTATAAACAGGGGCGATGAGCAGTTCTTC. Translating gives CASSINRGDEQFF.